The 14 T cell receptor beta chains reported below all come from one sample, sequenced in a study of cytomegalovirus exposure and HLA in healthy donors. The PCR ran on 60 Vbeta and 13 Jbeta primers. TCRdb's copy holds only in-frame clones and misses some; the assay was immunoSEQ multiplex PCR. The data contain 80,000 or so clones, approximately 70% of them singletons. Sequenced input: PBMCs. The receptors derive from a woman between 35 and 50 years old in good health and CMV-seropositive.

The CDR3 sequence: CASSVTTAGARNEQFF. The CDR3 DNA follows: TGTGCCAGCAGCGTAACTACCGCGGGAGCAAGGAATGAGCAGTTCTTC. The J gene is TRBJ2-1, the V gene TRBV9, with 7 bases aligning to TRBD2. V shed 1 base and J 7 bases; nucleotides not matched to a gene: 11. Germline V gene data show CDR1 as SGDLS and CDR2 as YYNGEE. The CDR3 is 16 amino acids.

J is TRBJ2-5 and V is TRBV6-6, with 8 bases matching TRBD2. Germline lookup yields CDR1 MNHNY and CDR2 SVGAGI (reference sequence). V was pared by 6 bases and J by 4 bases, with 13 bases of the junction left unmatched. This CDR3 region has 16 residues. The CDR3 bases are TGTGCCAGCAGCTACGGCGGGAGGTCCCAGGGAGAGACCCAGTACTTC. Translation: CASSYGGRSQGETQYF.

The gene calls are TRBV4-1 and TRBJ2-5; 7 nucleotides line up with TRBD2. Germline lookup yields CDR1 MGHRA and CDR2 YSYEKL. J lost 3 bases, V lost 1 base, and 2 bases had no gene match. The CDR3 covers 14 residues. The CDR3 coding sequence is TGCGCCAGCAGCCAAGGGGAGGGCGAAGAGACCCAGTACTTC. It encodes CASSQGEGEETQYF.

The CDR3 DNA sequence: TGTGCCAGCAGTTTCTCGGGGACAGGGGGCGACGAGCAGTACTTC. Its translation: CASSFSGTGGDEQYF. The rearrangement joins TRBV28 to TRBJ2-7; 12 bases are a match to TRBD1. Trimming cost V 3 bases and J 5 bases; bases outside gene matches: 5. This CDR3 contains 15 residues. The germline gives CDR1 MDHEN, CDR2 SYDVKM.

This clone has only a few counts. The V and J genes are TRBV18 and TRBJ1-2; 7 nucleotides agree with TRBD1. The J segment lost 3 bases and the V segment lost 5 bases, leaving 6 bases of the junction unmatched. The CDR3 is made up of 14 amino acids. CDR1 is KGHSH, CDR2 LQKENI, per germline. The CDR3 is CASSAPGTDYGYTF. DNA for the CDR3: TGTGCCAGCTCAGCCCCCGGGACAGACTATGGCTACACCTTC. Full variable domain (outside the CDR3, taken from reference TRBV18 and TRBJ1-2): NAGVMQNPRHLVRRRGQEARLRCSPMKGHSHVYWYRQLPEEGLKFMVYLQKENIIDESGMPKERFSAEFPKEGPSILRIQQVVRGDSAAYFCASSAPGTDYGYTFGSGTRLTVV.

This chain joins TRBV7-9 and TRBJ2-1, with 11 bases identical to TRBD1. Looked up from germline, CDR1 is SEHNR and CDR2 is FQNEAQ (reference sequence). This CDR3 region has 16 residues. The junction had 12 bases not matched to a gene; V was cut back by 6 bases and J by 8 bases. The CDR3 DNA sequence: TGTGCCAGCAGAGCTGCCGTGGGACAGGGGGGGCATGAGCAGTTCTTC. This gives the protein CASRAAVGQGGHEQFF.

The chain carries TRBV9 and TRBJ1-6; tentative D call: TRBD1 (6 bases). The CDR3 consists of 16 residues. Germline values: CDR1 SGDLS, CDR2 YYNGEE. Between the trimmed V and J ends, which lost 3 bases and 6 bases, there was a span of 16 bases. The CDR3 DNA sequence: TGTGCCAGCAGCGCACAGGGAGAAATGGCTAATTCACCCCTCCACTTT. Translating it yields CASSAQGEMANSPLHF.

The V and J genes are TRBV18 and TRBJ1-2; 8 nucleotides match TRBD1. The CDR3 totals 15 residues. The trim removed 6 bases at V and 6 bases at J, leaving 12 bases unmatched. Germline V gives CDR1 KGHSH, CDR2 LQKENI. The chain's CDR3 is CASSLAIDRGNGYTF. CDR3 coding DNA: TGTGCCAGCTCGCTTGCTATCGACAGGGGCAATGGCTACACCTTC.

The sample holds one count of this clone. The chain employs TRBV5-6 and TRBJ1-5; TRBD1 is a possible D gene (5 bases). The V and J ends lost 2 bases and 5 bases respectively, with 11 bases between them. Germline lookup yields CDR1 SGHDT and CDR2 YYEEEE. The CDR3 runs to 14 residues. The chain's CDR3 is CASSFSGLDQPQHF. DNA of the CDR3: TGTGCCAGCAGCTTCTCAGGGTTAGATCAGCCCCAGCATTTT.

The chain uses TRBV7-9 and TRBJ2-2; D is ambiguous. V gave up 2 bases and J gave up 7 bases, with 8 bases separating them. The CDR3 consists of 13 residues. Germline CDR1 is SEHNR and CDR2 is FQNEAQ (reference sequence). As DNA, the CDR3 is TGTGCCAGCAGCTTATTAGCCGGCGGGGAGCTGTTTTTT. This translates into CASSLLAGGELFF.

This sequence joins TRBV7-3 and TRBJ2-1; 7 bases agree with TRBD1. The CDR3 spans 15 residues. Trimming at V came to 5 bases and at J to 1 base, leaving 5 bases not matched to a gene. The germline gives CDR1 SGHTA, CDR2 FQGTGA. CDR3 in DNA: TGTGCCAGCAGCCCTGGGACAGAGTCCTACAATGAGCAGTTCTTC. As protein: CASSPGTESYNEQFF.

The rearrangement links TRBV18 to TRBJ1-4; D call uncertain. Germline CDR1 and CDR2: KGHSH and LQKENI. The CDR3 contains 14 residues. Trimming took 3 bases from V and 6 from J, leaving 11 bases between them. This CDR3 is CASSPSQSDEKLFF. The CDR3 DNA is TGTGCCAGCTCACCGTCGCAATCGGATGAAAAACTGTTTTTT.

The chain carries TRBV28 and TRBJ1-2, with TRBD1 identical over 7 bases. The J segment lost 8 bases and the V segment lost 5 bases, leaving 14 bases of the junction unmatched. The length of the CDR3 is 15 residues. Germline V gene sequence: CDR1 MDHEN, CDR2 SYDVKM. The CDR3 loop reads CASSTLFSTGMGYTF. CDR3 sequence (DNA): TGTGCCAGCAGTACCCTGTTTTCGACAGGGATGGGCTACACCTTC.

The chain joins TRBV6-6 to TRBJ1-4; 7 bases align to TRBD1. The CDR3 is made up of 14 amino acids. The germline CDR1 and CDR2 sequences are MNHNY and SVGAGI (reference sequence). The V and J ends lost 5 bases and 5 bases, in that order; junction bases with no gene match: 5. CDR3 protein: CASSDRVENEKLFF. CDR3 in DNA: TGTGCCAGCAGTGACAGGGTTGAGAATGAAAAACTGTTTTTT.